What follows is one T cell receptor beta chain and its context. The data were taken from a study of blood T cell repertoires in COVID-19. At the level of the study: Samples of COVID-19 (acute and convalescent) were obtained from the United States, Italy and Spain. PBMCs, B-cell-depleted T cells, or T cells were the source of the cDNA or gDNA that made up the material.

In the authors' methods: Amplifying reference gene primers gave estimates of nucleated cell counts. The method was immunoSEQ multiplex PCR; TCRdb's version includes in-frame clones alone and lacks a portion of them. V, J and clone size derive from that table, while D and trimming were established from the DNA sequence. The data contain 120,000 to 150,000 clones, 80% to 90% of them singletons. V shed 1 base, J shed 0 bases, and the junction held 4 bases outside the gene matches. This CDR3 region has 16 residues. Germline values: CDR1 SGHRS, CDR2 YFSETQ. This TCR came from a woman between 50 and 59 years old with acute or convalescent COVID-19. The chain is built from TRBV5-1 and TRBJ1-3, with 7 bases identical to TRBD1. Sequences were obtained from peripheral blood. The CDR3 is CASSLTGDPSGNTIYF. The DNA for the CDR3 is TGCGCCAGCAGCTTGACAGGGGACCCCTCTGGAAACACCATATATTTT.